The rows below give T cell receptor beta chains drawn from one sample of a study of vaccination effects on CD4 cells after COVID-19. Their antigens remain unidentified. Generated by immunoSEQ multiplex PCR, the TCRdb table keeps only in-frame clones and is missing some. Of around 79,000 clones listed, around 81% are singletons. This material consisted of CD4+ T cells from PBMCs cultured with SARS-CoV-2 spike peptides, taken before COVID-19 vaccination. The receptor set was obtained from a human donor who received a COVID-19 vaccine. CDR3s include the opening cysteine and the closing phenylalanine or tryptophan. A D gene is named only where the DNA matches it firmly. The size field is filled for only some rows; it gives once, few, many or a size class.

clone size: NA
D gene: NA
V gene: TRBV7-8
J gene: TRBJ1-1
CDR3 protein: CASSFGGNTEAFF
CDR3 DNA: TGTGCCAGCAGCTTCGGGGGAAACACTGAAGCTTTCTTT

clone size: once
D gene: NA
V gene: TRBV18
J gene: TRBJ1-5
CDR3 protein: CASSPQGGRNQPQHF
CDR3 DNA: TGTGCCAGCTCACCACAAGGGGGACGCAATCAGCCCCAGCATTTT

clone size: NA
D gene: NA
V gene: TRBV7-9
J gene: TRBJ1-4
CDR3 protein: CASSYGASEKLFF
CDR3 DNA: TGTGCCAGCAGCTACGGGGCTAGTGAAAAACTGTTTTTT

clone size: NA
D gene: NA
V gene: TRBV5-8
J gene: TRBJ2-5
CDR3 protein: CASSLRGAVGQETQYF
CDR3 DNA: TGTGCCAGCAGCCTGAGGGGGGCGGTTGGACAAGAGACCCAGTACTTC

clone size: NA
D gene: NA
V gene: TRBV24-1
J gene: TRBJ2-3
CDR3 protein: CATSIGGVGTDTQYF
CDR3 DNA: TGTGCCACCAGTATTGGCGGCGTGGGCACAGATACGCAGTATTTT

clone size: once
D gene: NA
V gene: TRBV5-1
J gene: TRBJ2-1
CDR3 protein: CASSQGSYNEQFF
CDR3 DNA: TGCGCCAGCTCCCAGGGTAGCTACAATGAGCAGTTCTTC

clone size: once
D gene: TRBD1
V gene: TRBV30
J gene: TRBJ2-2
CDR3 protein: CAWSVGWTGATGELFF
CDR3 DNA: TGTGCCTGGAGTGTAGGTTGGACAGGGGCCACCGGGGAGCTGTTTTTT

clone size: NA
D gene: TRBD1
V gene: TRBV9
J gene: TRBJ1-4
CDR3 protein: CASSVGQGQSEKLFF
CDR3 DNA: TGTGCCAGCAGCGTAGGACAGGGTCAGAGTGAAAAACTGTTTTTT

clone size: NA
D gene: NA
V gene: TRBV9
J gene: TRBJ1-2
CDR3 protein: CASSLQPALGGYTF
CDR3 DNA: TGTGCCAGCAGCCTCCAGCCGGCCCTGGGTGGCTACACCTTC

clone size: NA
D gene: NA
V gene: TRBV12-1
J gene: TRBJ1-6
CDR3 protein: CASSAPGTRVQPLHF
CDR3 DNA: TGTGCCAGCAGCGCGCCGGGGACACGCGTTCAACCCCTCCACTTT

clone size: once
D gene: TRBD1
V gene: TRBV30
J gene: TRBJ1-2
CDR3 protein: CAWGTGANYGYTF
CDR3 DNA: TGTGCCTGGGGGACAGGGGCGAACTATGGCTACACCTTC

clone size: NA
D gene: TRBD1
V gene: TRBV6-5
J gene: TRBJ1-3
CDR3 protein: CASILGGAGNTIYF
CDR3 DNA: TGTGCCAGCATTCTAGGGGGCGCGGGAAACACCATATATTTT

clone size: NA
D gene: NA
V gene: TRBV6-2/TRBV6-3
J gene: TRBJ2-5
CDR3 protein: CASSFGGTETQYF
CDR3 DNA: TGTGCCAGCAGTTTCGGAGGGACAGAGACCCAGTACTTC

clone size: NA
D gene: NA
V gene: TRBV14
J gene: TRBJ2-3
CDR3 protein: CASSGLSLTDTQYF
CDR3 DNA: TGTGCCAGCAGCGGACTATCCCTCACAGATACGCAGTATTTT

clone size: NA
D gene: NA
V gene: TRBV6-2/TRBV6-3
J gene: TRBJ2-1
CDR3 protein: CASSLRGEQFF
CDR3 DNA: TGTGCCAGCAGTTTACGGGGTGAGCAGTTCTTC

clone size: few
D gene: TRBD1
V gene: TRBV23-1
J gene: TRBJ2-2
CDR3 protein: CASSQSKDREAGELFF
CDR3 DNA: TGCGCCAGCAGTCAATCGAAGGACAGGGAGGCCGGGGAGCTGTTTTTT